The TCR beta chain described here comes from a study of blood T cell repertoires in COVID-19. Using immunoSEQ multiplex PCR, the repertoire was profiled, and TCRdb retains in-frame clones only, with some absent. The sample records around 320,000 clones, 85% to 90% being singletons. The TCR comes from a woman younger than 30 with acute COVID-19. The source material was PBMCs or T cells enriched from blood (not recorded which).

In DNA, the CDR3 is TGTGCCAGCAGCCCGGGGGGAGACCGGACCCAGTACTTC. Protein: CASSPGGDRTQYF. This chain links TRBV3-1 (or the pseudogene TRBV3-2) with TRBJ2-5, with TRBD2 identical over 7 bases. V was pared by 4 bases and J by 7 bases, with 6 bases of the junction left unmatched. The length of the CDR3 is 13 residues. Germline CDR1 LGHDT, CDR2 YNNKEL (reference sequence).